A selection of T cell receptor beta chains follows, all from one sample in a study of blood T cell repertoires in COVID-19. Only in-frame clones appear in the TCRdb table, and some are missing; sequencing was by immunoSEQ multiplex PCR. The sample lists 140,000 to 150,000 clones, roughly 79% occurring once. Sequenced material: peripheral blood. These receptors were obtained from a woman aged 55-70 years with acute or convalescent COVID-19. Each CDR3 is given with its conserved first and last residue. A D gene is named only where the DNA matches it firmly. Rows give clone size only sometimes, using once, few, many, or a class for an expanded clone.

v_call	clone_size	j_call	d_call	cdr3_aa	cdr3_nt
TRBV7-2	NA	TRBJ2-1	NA	CASRGAGVYNEQFF	TGTGCCAGCAGAGGAGCGGGCGTCTACAATGAGCAGTTCTTC
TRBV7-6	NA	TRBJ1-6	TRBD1	CASSLSGDRGSPLHF	TGTGCCAGCAGCTTATCAGGGGACAGGGGTTCACCCCTCCACTTT
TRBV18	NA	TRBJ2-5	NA	CASSGASQETQYF	TGTGCCAGCTCAGGGGCAAGCCAAGAGACCCAGTACTTC
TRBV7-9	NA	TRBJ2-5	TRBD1	CASFGQGALGQETQYF	TGTGCCAGCTTTGGACAGGGGGCTTTGGGTCAAGAGACCCAGTACTTC
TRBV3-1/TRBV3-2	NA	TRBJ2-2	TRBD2	CASSQGLAGSMNTGELFF	TGTGCCAGCAGCCAAGGACTAGCGGGCTCAATGAACACCGGGGAGCTGTTTTTT
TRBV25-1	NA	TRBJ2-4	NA	CASSEAVGGIQYF	TGTGCCAGCAGTGAGGCCGTAGGGGGCATTCAGTACTTC
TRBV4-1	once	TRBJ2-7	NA	CASSQTTGTYEQYF	TGCGCCAGCAGCCAAACCACAGGGACCTACGAGCAGTACTTC
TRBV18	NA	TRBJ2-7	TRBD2	CASSPAGVVEQYF	TGTGCCAGCTCACCGGCGGGAGTGGTCGAGCAGTACTTC
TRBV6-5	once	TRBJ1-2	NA	CASSYTGPWYGYTF	TGTGCCAGCAGCTACACAGGGCCTTGGTATGGCTACACCTTC
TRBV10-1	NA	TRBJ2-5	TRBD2	CASSSGDQETQYF	TGCGCCAGCTCTAGCGGGGACCAAGAGACCCAGTACTTC
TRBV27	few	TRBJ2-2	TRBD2	CASSPGLAGGGSGELFF	TGTGCCAGCAGCCCGGGACTAGCGGGAGGGGGATCCGGGGAGCTGTTTTTT
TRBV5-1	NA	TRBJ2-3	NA	CASSLSGWTDTQYF	TGCGCCAGCAGCTTATCAGGGTGGACAGATACGCAGTATTTT
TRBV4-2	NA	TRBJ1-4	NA	CASSHTWEGREKLFF	TGTGCCAGCAGCCATACGTGGGAGGGTAGGGAAAAACTGTTTTTT
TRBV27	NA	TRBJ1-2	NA	CASAPWTESNYGYTF	TGTGCCAGCGCTCCCTGGACAGAGTCGAACTATGGCTACACCTTC
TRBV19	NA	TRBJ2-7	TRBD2	CATRSLAGAYEQYF	TGTGCCACACGGTCCCTAGCGGGAGCCTACGAGCAGTACTTC
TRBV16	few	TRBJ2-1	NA	CASSQPPLPNEQFF	TGTGCCAGCAGCCAACCTCCCCTTCCCAATGAGCAGTTCTTC
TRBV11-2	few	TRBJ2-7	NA	CASSVGQNAVSEQYF	TGTGCCAGCAGCGTGGGACAAAACGCAGTATCCGAGCAGTACTTC
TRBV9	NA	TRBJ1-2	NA	CASSVNLRRTNYGYTF	TGTGCCAGCAGCGTTAACCTCCGGAGAACTAACTATGGCTACACCTTC